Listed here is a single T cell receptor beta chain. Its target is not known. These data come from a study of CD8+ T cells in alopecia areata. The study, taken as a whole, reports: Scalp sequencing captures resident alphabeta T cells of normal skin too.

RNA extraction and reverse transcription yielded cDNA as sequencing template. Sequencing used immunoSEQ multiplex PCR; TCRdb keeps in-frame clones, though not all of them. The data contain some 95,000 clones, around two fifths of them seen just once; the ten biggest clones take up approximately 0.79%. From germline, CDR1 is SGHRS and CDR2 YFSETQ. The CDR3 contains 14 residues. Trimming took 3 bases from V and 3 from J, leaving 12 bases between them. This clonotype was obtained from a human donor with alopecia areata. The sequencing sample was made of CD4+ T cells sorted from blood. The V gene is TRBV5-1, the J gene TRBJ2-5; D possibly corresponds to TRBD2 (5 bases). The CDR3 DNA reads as TGCGCCAGCAGCTCCCGGGGTTGGGAAGAGACCCAGTACTTC. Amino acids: CASSSRGWEETQYF.